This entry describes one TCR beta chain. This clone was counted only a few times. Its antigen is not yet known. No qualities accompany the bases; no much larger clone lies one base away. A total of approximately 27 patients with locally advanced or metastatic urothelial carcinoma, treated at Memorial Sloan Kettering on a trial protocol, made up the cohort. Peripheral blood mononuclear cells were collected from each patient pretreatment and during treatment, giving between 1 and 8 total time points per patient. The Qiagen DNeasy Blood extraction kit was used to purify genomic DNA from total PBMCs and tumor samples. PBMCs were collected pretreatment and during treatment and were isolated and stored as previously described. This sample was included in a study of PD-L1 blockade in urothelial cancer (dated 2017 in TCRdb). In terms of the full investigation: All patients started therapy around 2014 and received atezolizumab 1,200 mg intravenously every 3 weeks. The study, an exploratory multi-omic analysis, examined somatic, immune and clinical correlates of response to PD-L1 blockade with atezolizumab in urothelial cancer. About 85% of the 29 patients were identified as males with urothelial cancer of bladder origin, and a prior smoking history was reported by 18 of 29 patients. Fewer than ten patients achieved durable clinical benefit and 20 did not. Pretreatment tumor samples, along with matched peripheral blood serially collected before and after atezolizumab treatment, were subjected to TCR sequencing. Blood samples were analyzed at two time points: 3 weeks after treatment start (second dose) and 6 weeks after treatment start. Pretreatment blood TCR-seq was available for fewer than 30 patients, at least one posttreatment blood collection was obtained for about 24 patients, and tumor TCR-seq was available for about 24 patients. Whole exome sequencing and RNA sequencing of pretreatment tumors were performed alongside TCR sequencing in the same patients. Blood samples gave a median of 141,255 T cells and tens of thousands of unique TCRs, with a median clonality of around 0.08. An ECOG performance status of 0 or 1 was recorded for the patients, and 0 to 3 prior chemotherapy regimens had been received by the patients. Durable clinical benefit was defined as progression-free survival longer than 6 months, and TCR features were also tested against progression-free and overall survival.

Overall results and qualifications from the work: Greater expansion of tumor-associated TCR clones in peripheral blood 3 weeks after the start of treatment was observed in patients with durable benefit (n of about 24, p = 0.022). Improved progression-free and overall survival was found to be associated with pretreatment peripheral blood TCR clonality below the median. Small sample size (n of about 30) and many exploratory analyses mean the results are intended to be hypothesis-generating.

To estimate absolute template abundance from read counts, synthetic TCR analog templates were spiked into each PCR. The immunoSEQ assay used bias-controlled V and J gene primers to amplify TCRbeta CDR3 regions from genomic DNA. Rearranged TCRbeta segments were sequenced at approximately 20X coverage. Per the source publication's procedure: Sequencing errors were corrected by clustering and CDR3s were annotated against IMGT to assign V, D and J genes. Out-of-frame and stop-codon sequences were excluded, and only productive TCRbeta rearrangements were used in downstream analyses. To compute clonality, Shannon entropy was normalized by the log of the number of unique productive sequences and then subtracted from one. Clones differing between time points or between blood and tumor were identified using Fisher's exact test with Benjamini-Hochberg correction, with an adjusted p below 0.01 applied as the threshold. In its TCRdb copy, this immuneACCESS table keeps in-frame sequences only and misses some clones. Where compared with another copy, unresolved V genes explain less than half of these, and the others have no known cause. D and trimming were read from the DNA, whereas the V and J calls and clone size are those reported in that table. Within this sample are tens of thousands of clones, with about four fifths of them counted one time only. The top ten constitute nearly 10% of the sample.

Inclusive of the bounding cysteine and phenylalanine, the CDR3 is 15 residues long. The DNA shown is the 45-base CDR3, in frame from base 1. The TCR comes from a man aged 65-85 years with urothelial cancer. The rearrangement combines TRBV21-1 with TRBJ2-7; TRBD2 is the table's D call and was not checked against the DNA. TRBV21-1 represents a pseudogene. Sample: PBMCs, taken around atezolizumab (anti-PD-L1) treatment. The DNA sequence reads TGTGCCAGCAGCAAAGAAGTAGCGGGAGTTAACGAGCAGTACTTC. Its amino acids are CASSKEVAGVNEQYF.